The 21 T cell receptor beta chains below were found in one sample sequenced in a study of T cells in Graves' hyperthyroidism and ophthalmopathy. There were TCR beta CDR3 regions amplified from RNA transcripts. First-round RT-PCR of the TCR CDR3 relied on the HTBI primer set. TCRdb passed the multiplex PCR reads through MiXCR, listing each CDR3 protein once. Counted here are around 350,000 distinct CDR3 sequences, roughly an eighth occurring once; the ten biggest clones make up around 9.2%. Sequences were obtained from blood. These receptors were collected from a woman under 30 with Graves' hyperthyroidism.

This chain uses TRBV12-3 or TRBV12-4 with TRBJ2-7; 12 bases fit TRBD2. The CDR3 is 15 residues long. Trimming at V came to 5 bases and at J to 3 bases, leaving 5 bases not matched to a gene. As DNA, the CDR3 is TGTGCCAGCAGTCCGACTAGCGGGAGCGTCTACGAGCAGTACTTC. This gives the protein CASSPTSGSVYEQYF.

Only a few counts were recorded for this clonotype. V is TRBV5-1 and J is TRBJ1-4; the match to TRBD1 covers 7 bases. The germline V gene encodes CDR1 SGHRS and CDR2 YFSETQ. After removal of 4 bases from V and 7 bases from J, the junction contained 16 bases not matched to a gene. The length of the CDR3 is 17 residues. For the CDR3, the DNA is TGCGCCAGCAGCACCGGGACAGAAAGTCTCGGGGGTGAAAAACTGTTTTTT. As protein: CASSTGTESLGGEKLFF.

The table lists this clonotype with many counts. The CDR3 DNA is TGTGCCAGCAGCTTGGTGGCAAATGAGCAGTTCTTC. It codes for CASSLVANEQFF. The gene calls are TRBV5-6 and TRBJ2-1; no clear D gene. Germline loops: CDR1 SGHDT, CDR2 YYEEEE. The V end was cut by 0 bases, the J end by 7 bases, with 5 bases between. The CDR3 is 12 amino acids.

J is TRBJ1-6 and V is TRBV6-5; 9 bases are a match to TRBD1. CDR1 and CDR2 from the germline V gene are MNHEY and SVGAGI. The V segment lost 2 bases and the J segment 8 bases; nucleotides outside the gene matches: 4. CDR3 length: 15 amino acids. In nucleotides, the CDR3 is TGTGCCAGCAGTTACCTGGGACAGGGATATTCACCCCTCCACTTT. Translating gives CASSYLGQGYSPLHF.

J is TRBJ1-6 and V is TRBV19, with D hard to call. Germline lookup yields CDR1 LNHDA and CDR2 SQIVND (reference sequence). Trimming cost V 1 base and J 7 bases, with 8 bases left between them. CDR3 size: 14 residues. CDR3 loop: CASSIAPANSPLHF. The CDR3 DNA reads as TGTGCCAGTAGTATAGCTCCGGCGAATTCACCCCTCCACTTT.

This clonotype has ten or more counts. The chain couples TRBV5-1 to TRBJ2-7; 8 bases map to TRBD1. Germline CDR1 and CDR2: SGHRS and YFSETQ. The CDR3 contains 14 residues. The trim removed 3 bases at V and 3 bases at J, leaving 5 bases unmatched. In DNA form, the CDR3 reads TGCGCCAGCAGCTCGGGACAGGCAAACTACGAGCAGTACTTC. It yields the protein CASSSGQANYEQYF.

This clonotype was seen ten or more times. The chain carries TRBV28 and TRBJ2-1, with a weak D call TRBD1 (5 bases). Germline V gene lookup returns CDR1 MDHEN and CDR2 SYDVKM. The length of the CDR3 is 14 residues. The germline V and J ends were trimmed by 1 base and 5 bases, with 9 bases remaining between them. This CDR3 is CASSLFQGHNEQFF. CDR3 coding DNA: TGTGCCAGCAGTTTATTTCAGGGTCACAATGAGCAGTTCTTC.

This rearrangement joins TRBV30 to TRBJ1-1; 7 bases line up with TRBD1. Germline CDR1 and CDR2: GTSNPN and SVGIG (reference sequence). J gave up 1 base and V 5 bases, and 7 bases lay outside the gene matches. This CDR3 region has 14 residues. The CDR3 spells CAWQGGPGNTEAFF. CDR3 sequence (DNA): TGTGCCTGGCAAGGGGGCCCGGGGAACACTGAAGCTTTCTTT. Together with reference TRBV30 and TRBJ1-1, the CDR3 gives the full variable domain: SQTIHQWPATLVQPVGSPLSLECTVEGTSNPNLYWYRQAAGRGLQLLFYSVGIGQISSEVPQNLSASRPQDRQFILSSKKLLLSDSGFYLCAWQGGPGNTEAFFGQGTRLTVV.

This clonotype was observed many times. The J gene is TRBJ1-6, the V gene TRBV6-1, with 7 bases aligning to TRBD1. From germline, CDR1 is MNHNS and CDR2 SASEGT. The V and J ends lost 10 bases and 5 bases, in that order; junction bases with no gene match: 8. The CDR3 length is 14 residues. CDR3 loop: CAITYGTDNSPLHF. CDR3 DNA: TGTGCCATCACCTACGGGACAGATAATTCACCCCTCCACTTT.

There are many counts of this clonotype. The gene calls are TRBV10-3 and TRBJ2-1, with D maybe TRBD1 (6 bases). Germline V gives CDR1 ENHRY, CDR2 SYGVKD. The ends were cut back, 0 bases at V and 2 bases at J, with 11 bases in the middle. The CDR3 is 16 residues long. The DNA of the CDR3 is TGTGCCATCAGTGAGTCGACTCGGGACACCTACAATGAGCAGTTCTTC. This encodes CAISESTRDTYNEQFF.

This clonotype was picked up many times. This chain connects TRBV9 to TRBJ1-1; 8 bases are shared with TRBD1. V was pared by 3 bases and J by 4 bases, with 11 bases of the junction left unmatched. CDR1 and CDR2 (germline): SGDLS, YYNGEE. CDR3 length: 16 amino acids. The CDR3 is CASSALDRGSGTEAFF. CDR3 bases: TGTGCCAGCAGCGCCCTAGACAGGGGATCTGGCACTGAAGCTTTCTTT.

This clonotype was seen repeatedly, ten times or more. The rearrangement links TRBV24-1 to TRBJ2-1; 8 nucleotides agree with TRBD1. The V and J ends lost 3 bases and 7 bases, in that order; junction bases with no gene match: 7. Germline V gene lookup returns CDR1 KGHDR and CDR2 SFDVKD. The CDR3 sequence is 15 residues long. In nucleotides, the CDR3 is TGTGCCACCAGTGATGGGGGGACAGGCTCGAATGAGCAGTTCTTC. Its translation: CATSDGGTGSNEQFF.

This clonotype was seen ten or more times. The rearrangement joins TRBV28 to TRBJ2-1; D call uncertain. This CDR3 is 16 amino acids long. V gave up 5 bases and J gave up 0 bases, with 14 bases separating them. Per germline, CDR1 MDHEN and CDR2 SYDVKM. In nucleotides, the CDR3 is TGTGCCAGCAGTCCGTTGAAAGGGTCCTCCTACAATGAGCAGTTCTTC. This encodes CASSPLKGSSYNEQFF.

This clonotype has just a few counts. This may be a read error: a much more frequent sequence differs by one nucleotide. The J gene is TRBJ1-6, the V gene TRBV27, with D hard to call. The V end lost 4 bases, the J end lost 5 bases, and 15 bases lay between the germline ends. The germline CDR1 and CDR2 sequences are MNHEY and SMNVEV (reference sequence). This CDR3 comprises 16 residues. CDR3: CASSSKRLTNNSPLHF. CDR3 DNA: TGTGCCAGCAGTTCCAAAAGACTGACGAATAATTCACCCCTCCACTTT.

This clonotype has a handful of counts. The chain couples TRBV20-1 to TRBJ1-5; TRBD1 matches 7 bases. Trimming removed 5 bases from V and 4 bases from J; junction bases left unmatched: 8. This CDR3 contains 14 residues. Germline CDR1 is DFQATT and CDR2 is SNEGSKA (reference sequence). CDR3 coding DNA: TGCAGTGCTGGACAGGAGGTGAGGAATCAGCCCCAGCATTTT. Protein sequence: CSAGQEVRNQPQHF.

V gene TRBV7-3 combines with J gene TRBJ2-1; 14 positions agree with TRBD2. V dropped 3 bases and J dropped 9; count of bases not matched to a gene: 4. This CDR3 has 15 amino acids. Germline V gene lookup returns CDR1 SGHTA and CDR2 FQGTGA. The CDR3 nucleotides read TGTGCCAGCAGCTTGACTAGCGGGGGGGGGGCTGAGCAGTTCTTC. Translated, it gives CASSLTSGGGAEQFF.

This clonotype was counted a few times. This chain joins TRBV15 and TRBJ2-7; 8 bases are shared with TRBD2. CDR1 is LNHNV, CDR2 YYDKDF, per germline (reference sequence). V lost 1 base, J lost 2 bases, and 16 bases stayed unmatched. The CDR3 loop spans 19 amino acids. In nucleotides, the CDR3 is TGTGCCACCAGCAGAGGAGGGGAGATTAGCGGGGCCACCACCTACGAGCAGTACTTC. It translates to CATSRGGEISGATTYEQYF.

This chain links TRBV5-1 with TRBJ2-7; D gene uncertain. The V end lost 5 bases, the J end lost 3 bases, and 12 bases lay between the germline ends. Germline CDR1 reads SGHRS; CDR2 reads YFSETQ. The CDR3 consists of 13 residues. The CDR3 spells CASSNGRIYEQYF. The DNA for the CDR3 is TGCGCCAGCAGTAACGGACGGATCTACGAGCAGTACTTC.

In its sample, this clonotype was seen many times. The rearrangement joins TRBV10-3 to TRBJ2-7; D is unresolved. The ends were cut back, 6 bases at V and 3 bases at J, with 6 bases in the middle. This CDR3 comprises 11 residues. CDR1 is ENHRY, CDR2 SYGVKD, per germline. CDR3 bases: TGTGCCATCAGGGGAATCTACGAGCAGTACTTC. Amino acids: CAIRGIYEQYF.

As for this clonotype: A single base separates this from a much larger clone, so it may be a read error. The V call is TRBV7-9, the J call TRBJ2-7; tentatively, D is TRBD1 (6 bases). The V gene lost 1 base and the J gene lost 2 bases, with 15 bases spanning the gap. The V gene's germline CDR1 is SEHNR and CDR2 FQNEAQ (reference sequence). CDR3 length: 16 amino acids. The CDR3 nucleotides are TGTGCCAGCAGCTTAGATCAGGGGCCTCTCCCCTACGAGCAGTACTTC. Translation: CASSLDQGPLPYEQYF.

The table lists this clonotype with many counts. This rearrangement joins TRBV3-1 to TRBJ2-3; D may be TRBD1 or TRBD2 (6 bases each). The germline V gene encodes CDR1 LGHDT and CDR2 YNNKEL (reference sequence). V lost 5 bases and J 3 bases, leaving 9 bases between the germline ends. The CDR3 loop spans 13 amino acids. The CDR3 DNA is TGTGCCAGCAGCAAGGGGGGAACAGATACGCAGTATTTT. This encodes CASSKGGTDTQYF.